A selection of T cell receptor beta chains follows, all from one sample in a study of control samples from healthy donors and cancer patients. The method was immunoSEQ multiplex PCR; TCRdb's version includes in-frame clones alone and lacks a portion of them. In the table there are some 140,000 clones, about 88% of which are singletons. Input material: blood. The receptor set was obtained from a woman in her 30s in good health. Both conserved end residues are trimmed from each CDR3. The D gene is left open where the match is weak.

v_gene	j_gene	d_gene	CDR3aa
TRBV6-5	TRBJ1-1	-	ASSSNYGREAF
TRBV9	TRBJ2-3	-	ASSASRFSARTDTQY
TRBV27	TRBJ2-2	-	ASSPSPGRKRAGELF
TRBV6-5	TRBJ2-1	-	ASRRATGHEQF
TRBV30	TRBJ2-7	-	AWSVALHEQY
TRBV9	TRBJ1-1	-	ASSEGGGPRTEAF
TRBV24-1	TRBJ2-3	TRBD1	ATGQGGTDTQY
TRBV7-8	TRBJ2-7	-	ASSPVGVGNYEQY
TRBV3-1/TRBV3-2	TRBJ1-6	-	ASSQRWGDSPLH
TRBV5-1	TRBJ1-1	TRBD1	ASSTQTGGDTEAF
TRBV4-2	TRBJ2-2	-	ASSQFRSGVDTGELF
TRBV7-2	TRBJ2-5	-	ASSLGGVGQTQY
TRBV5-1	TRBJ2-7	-	ASTPGVGFLYEQY
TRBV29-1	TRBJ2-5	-	SVEDVGAGEETQY
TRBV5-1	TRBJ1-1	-	ASSLAGGLLTEAF
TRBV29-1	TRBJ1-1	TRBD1	SARTGGNTEAF
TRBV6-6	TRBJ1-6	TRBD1	ASSPRTGGSYNSPLH
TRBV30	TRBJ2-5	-	AWEVGGQETQY
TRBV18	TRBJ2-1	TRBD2	ASSPGGAGGPHEQF
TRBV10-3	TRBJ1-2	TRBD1	AISERQGSNYGYT
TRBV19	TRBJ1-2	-	ASTYEGGGYGYT
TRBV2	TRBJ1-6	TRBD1	ASGLGTGYFSSPLH
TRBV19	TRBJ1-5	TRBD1	ASSRQGGQPQH
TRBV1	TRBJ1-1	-	TSSQDPSHPNTEAF
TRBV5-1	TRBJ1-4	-	ASSLEGFPNEKLF
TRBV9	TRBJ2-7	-	ASSVEGTGSGEQY
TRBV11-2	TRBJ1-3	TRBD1	ASSASGTAGNTIY
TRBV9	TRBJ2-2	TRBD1	ASSKSYLRQGTGELF
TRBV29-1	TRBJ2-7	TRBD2	SVGMSRTSGIWEQY
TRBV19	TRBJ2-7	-	ASSTQGYEQY
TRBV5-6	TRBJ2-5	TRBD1	ASSPGTAIFQETQY
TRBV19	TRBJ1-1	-	ASSTSRGNTEAF
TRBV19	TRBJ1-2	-	ASSIGQGSYGYT
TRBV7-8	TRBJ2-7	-	ASSLIDEQY
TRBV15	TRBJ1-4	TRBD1	ATSGYDRGNEKLF
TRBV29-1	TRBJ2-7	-	SVDEVGGGNEQY
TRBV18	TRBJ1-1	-	ASSPFLTADTEAF
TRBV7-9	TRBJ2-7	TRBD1	ASSLGDRNGYEQY
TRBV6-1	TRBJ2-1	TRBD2	ASSEALPAAGGPNEQF
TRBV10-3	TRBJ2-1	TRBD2	ATGTSAYNEQF
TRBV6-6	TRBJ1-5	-	ASSYSGAASNQPQH
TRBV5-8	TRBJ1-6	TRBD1	ASWEGQVNSPLH
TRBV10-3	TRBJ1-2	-	AISQSGNPGDT
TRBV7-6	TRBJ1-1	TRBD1	ASSQGTGGTEAF
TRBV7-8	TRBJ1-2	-	ASSPRVGGPNYGYT
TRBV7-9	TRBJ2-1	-	ASSSLATEQF
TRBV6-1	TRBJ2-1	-	ASSGPLRDLLYNEQF
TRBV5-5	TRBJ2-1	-	ASSLVRGEVYNEQF
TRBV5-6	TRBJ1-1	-	ASSVGHRNTEAF